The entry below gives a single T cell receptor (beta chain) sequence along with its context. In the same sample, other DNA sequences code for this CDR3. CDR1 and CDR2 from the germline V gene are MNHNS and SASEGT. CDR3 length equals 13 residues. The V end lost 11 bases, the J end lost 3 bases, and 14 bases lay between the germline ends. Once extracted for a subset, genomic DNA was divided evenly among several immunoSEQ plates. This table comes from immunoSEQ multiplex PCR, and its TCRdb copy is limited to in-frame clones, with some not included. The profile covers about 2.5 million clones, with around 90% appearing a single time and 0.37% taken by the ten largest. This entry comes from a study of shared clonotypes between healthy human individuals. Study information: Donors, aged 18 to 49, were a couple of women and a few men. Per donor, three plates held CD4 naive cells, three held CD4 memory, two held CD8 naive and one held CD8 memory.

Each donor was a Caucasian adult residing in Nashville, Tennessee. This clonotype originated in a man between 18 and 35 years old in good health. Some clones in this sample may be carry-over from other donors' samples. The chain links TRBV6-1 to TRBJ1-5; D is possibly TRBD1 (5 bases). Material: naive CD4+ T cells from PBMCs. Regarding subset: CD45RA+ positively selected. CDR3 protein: CASREGNNQPQHF. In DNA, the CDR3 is TGTGCCTCCCGGGAGGGGAACAATCAGCCCCAGCATTTT.